This T cell receptor (beta chain) is drawn from a study of cytomegalovirus exposure and HLA in healthy donors. Researchers ran the PCR with 60 Vbeta and 13 Jbeta primers. Using immunoSEQ multiplex PCR, the repertoire was profiled, and TCRdb retains in-frame clones only, with some absent. Of some 100,000 clones in the sample, just under 75% were seen once. The germline V and J ends were trimmed by 0 bases and 0 bases, with 8 bases remaining between them. CDR1 and CDR2 (germline): SGHAT, FQNNGV. The CDR3 has 15 residues. The receptor's source is a human donor in good health. The chain employs TRBV11-2 and TRBJ1-2; no clear D. Sequencing was performed on PBMCs. The CDR3: CASSLDVAANYGYTF. The DNA for the CDR3 is TGTGCCAGCAGCTTAGACGTGGCAGCTAACTATGGCTACACCTTC.